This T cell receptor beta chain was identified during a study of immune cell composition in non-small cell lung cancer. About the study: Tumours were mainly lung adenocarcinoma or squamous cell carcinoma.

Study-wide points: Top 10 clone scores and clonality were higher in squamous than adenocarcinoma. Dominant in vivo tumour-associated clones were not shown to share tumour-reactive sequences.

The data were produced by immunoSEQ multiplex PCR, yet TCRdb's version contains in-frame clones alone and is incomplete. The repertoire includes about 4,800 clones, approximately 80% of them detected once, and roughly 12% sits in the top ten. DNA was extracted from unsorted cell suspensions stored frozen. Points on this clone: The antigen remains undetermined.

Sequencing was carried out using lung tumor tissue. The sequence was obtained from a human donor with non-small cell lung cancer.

CDR3 nucleotides: TGTGCCAGCAGCTTATTGACAGGGTTGGCTGAAAAACTGTTTTTT. Protein: CASSLLTGLAEKLFF. The rearrangement joins TRBV7-9 to TRBJ1-4; 7 bases are a match to TRBD1. V gave up 2 bases and J gave up 7 bases; unmatched junction bases: 7. The CDR3 consists of 15 residues. CDR1 SEHNR and CDR2 FQNEAQ come from the germline V gene (reference sequence).